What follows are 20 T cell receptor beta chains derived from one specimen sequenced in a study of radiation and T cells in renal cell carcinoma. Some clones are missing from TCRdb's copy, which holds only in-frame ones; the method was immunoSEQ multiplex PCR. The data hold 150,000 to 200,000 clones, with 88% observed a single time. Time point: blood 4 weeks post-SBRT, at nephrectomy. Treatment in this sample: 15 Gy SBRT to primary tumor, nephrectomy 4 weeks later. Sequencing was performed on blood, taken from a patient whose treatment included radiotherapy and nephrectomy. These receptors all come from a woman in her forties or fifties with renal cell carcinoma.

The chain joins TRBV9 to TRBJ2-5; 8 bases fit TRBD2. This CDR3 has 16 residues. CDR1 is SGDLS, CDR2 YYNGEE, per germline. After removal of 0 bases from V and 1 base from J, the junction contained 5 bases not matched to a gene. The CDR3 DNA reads TGTGCCAGCAGCGTAGCCCCCCGGGGGGGCCAAGAGACCCAGTACTTC. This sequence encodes CASSVAPRGGQETQYF.

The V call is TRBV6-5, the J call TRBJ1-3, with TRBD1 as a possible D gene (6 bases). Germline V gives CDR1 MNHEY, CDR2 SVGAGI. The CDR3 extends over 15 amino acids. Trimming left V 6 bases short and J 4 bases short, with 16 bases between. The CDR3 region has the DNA TGTGCCAGCAGCGAGACAGGAGGTGCCGGAAACACCATATATTTT. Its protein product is CASSETGGAGNTIYF.

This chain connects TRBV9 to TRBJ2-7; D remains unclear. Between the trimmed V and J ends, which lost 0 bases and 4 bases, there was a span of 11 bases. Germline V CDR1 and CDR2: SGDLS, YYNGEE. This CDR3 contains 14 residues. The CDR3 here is CASSVEVGPYEQYF. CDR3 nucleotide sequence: TGTGCCAGCAGCGTAGAGGTAGGGCCGTACGAGCAGTACTTC.

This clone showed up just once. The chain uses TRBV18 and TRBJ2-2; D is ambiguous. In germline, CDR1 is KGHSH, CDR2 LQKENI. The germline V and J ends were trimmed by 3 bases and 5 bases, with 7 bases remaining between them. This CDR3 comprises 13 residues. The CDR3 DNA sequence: TGTGCCAGCTCACCTGGGGTAACCGGGGAGCTGTTTTTT. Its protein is CASSPGVTGELFF.

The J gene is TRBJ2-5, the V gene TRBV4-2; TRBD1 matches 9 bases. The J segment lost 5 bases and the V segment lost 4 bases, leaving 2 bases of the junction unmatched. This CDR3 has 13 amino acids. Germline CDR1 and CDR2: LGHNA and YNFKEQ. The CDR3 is CASSRQGGETQYF. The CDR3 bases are TGTGCCAGCAGCCGACAGGGGGGGGAGACCCAGTACTTC.

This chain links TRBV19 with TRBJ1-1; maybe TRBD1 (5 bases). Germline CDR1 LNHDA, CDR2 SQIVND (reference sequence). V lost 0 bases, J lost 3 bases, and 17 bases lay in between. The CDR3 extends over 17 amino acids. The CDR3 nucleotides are TGTGCCAGTAGTATAGACAGGGACCCTCATGCCTACACTGAAGCTTTCTTT. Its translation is CASSIDRDPHAYTEAFF.

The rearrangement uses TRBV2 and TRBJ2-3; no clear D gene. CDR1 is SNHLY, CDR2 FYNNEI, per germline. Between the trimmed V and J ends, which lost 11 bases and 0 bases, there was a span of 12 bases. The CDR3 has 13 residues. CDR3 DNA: TGTGCCTGGCGCAGCGTAAGCACAGATACGCAGTATTTT. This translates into CAWRSVSTDTQYF.

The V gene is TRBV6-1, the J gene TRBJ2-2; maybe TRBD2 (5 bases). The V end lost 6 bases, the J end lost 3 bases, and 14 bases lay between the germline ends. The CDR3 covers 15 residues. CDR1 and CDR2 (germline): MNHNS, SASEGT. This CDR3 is CASRPQRRDTGELFF. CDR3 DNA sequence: TGTGCCAGCAGGCCCCAGCGGCGCGACACCGGGGAGCTGTTTTTT.

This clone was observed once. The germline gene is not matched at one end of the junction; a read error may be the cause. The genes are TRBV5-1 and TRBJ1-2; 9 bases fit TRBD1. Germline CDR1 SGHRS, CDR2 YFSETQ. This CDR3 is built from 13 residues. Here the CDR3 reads CASSEGQGLPDVF. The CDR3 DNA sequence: TGCGCCAGCAGCGAGGGACAGGGCTTACCTGATGTCTTC.

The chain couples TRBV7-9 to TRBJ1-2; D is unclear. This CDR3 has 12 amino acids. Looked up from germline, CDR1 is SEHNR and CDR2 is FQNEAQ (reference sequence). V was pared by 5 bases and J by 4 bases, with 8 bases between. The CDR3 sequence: CASSPQVYGYTF. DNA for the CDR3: TGTGCCAGCAGCCCCCAGGTCTATGGCTACACCTTC.

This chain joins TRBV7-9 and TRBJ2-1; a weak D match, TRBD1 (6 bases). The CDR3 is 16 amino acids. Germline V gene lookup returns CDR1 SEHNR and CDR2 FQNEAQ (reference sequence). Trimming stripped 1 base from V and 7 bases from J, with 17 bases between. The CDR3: CASSLVFWTDYNEQFF. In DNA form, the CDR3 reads TGTGCCAGCAGCTTAGTGTTTTGGACAGACTATAATGAGCAGTTCTTC.

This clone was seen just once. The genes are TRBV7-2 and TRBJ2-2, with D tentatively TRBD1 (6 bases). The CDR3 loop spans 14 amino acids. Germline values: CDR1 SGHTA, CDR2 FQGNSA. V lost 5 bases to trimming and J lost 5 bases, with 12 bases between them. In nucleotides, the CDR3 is TGTGCCAGCAGCCAAAAGGGGGAGACCGGGGAGCTGTTTTTT. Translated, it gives CASSQKGETGELFF.

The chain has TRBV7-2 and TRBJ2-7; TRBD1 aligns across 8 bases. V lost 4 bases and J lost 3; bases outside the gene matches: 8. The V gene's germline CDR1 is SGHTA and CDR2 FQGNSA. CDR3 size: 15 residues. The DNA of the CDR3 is TGTGCCAGCAGCTCTGGGACAGGACCCCACTACGAGCAGTACTTC. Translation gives CASSSGTGPHYEQYF.

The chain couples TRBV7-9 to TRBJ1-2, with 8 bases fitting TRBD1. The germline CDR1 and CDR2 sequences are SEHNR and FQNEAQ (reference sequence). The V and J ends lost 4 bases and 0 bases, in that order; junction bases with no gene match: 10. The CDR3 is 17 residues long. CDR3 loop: CASSSRDRLGTNYGYTF. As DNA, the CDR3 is TGTGCCAGCAGCTCCCGGGACAGGCTAGGAACTAACTATGGCTACACCTTC.

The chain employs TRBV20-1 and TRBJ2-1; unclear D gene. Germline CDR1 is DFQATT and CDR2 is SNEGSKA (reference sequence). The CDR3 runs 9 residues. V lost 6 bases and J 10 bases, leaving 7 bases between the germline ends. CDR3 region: CSARPEQFF. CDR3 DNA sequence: TGCAGTGCGCGGCCGGAGCAGTTCTTC.

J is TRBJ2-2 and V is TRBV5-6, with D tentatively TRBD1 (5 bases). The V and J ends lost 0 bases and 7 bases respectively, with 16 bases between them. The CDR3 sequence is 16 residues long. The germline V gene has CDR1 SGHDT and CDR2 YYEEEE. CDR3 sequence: CASSLGTGITGGELFF. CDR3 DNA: TGTGCCAGCAGCTTGGGAACAGGTATAACAGGCGGGGAGCTGTTTTTT.

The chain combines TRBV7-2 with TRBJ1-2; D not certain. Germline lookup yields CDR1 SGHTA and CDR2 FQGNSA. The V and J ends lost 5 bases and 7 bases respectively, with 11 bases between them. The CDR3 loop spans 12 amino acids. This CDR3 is CASSPREVGYTF. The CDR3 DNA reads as TGTGCCAGCAGCCCCCGGGAAGTTGGCTACACCTTC.

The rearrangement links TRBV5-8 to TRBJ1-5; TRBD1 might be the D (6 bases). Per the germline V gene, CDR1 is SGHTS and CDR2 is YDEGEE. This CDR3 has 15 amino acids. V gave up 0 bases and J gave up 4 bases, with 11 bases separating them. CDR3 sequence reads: CASSLEWGRNQPQHF. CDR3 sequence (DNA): TGTGCCAGCAGCTTGGAATGGGGGCGGAATCAGCCCCAGCATTTT.

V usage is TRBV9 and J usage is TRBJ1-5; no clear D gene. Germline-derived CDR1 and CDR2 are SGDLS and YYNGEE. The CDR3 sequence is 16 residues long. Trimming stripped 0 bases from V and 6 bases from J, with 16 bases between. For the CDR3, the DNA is TGTGCCAGCAGCGTAGAGGGTCATCTAAATGGTCAGCCCCAGCATTTT. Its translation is CASSVEGHLNGQPQHF.

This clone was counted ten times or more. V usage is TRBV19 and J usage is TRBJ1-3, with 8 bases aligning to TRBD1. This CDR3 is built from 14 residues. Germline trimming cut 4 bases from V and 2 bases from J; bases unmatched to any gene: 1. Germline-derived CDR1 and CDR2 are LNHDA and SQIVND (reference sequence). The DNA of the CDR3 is TGTGCCAGTAGTACAGGGGGCGCTGGAAACACCATATATTTT. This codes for CASSTGGAGNTIYF.